This T cell receptor (beta chain) was recorded in a study of blood T cell repertoires in COVID-19. Turning to the study itself: Sites in the United States, Italy and Spain provided acute and convalescent COVID-19 samples. PBMCs, B-cell-depleted T cells, or T cells provided the cDNA or gDNA that made up the material.

Original analysis: Nucleated cell number was recorded as an estimate derived from reference gene primer amplification. Generated by immunoSEQ multiplex PCR, the TCRdb table keeps only in-frame clones and is missing some. The DNA was the basis for D and trimming; V, J and clone size are from that table. The table lists about 270,000 clones, approximately 82% of them singletons. Unmatched junction bases numbered 3, after V lost 3 bases and J lost 7 bases. The V gene's germline CDR1 is KGHSH and CDR2 LQKENI. The CDR3 contains 14 residues. Source material: peripheral blood. This receptor was obtained from a woman under 30 with acute or convalescent COVID-19. The chain recombines TRBV18 with TRBJ1-6; TRBD1 matches 7 bases. The CDR3 is CASSPGQANSPLHF. The CDR3 region has the DNA TGTGCCAGCTCACCCGGACAGGCGAATTCACCCCTCCACTTT.